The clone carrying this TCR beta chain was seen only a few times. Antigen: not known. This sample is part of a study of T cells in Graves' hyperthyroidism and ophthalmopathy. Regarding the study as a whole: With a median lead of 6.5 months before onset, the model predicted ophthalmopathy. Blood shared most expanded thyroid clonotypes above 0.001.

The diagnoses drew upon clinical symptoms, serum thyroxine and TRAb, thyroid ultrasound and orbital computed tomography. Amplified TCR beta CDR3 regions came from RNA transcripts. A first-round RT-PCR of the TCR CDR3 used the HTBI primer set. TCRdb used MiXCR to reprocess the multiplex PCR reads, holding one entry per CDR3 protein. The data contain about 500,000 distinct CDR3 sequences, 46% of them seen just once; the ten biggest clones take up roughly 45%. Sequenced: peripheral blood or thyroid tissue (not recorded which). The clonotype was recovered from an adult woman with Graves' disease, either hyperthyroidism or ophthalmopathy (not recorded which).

The CDR3 DNA reads as TGTGCCAGCAGTTACGGGGGGGCCGATAGCAATCAGCCCCAGCATTTT. It encodes CASSYGGADSNQPQHF. V gene TRBV6-5 combines with J gene TRBJ1-5; tentatively, D is TRBD1 (6 bases). The CDR3 loop spans 16 amino acids. The ends were cut back, 2 bases at V and 0 bases at J, with 11 bases in the middle. CDR1 and CDR2 (germline): MNHEY, SVGAGI.